Only a few counts were recorded for the clone carrying this TCR beta chain. Its target is not known. Method: immunoSEQ multiplex PCR; TCRdb's copy keeps in-frame clones and lacks some. The sample contains some 64,000 clones, more than 70% of which appear only once. CDR1 is SQVTM, CDR2 ANQGSEA, per germline. V was pared by 1 base and J by 1 base, with 4 bases between. CDR3 length: 12 amino acids. This sample was taken from a study of PD-1 blockade in classical Hodgkin lymphoma. Study-level findings and limits: No one has yet defined what causes the repertoire differences, which may be disease activity or prior therapy. By C4D1, diversity of CD4+ TCRs had risen significantly, whereas that of CD8+ TCRs had not.

Every patient had relapsed following autologous stem cell transplantation, and cohorts differed in brentuximab vedotin exposure. When best responses were assessed, they were complete response, partial response or progressive disease. The chain uses TRBV29-1 and TRBJ1-1; D call uncertain. The receptor comes from a human donor with classical Hodgkin lymphoma. The specimen comprised peripheral blood mononuclear cells (PBMCs), sampled at baseline. CDR3 in DNA: TGCAGCGTTGAAGTGGGGAACACTGAAGCTTTCTTT. Encoded protein: CSVEVGNTEAFF. The complete variable domain, with remaining parts taken from reference TRBV29-1 and TRBJ1-1, reads SAVISQKPSRDICQRGTSLTIQCQVDSQVTMMFWYRQQPGQSLTLIATANQGSEATYESGFVIDKFPISRPNLTFSTLTVSNMSPEDSSIYLCSVEVGNTEAFFGQGTRLTVV.